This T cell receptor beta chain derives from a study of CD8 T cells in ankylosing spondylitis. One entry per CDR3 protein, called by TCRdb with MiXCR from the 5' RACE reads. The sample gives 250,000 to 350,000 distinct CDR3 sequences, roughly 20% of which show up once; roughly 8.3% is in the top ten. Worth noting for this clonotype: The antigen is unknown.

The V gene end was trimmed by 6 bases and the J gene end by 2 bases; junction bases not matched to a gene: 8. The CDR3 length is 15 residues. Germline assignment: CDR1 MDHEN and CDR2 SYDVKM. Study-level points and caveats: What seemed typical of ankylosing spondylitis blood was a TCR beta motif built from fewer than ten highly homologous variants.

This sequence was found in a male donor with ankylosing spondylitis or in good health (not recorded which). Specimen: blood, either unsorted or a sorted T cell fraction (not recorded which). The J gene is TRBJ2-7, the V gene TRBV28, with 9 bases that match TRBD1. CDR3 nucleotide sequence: TGTGCCAGCAGCGATCCTGACAGGGGGGCCTACGAGCAGTACGTC. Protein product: CASSDPDRGAYEQYV.